This T cell receptor beta chain appears in the sequencing data of a study of T cell responses to AZD1222 COVID-19 vaccine (dated by TCRdb to the early 2020s). Context from the whole study: AZD1222 recipients given second doses at about 4 weeks or at about 12 weeks were pooled, since spike-specific TCR depth and breadth were not found to differ between the two schedules. TCR sequencing was performed for roughly 250 trial participants, of whom about 200 were given two doses of AZD1222 and around 26 were given two doses of MenACWY control vaccine. Trial participants were enrolled into age subgroups of 18-55, 56-69 and 70-plus years, which contained about 150, 27 and 61 TCR-sequenced participants, respectively.

This clone has only one observation. Its cognate antigen has yet to be identified. Per-nucleotide qualities are absent, and no much larger clonotype sits a single base away. According to the germline V gene, CDR1 reads SGHVS and CDR2 reads FNYEAQ. V and J are truncated by 5 bases and 1 base respectively, leaving an intervening sequence of 8 bases. Taken from cysteine to phenylalanine, the CDR3 has 13 residues. The DNA shown is the 39-base CDR3, in frame from base 1. The CDR3 regions of human TCRbeta chains were subjected to immunosequencing. The published analysis was carried out like this. TCRs in the repertoires were compared against a reference library of SARS-CoV-2-specific TCRs that had been generated with the MIRA antigen-specificity platform. Breadth was defined as the fraction of unique TCRs that were SARS-CoV-2-associated, and depth was defined as the fraction of total T cells that were SARS-CoV-2-associated. Using the MIRA data, each spike-specific TCR was assigned both to the spike region to which the TCR was reactive and to a CD4 or CD8 class. Log10-transformed breadth and depth values were compared by one-way ANOVA with Sidak's multiple comparisons tests. TCRdb took over this immuneACCESS table, retaining in-frame rearrangements with V and J assigned. Such tables are incomplete; in checked studies, under half of the missing clones stem from an unresolved V gene, and the remainder is unexplained. D and trimming come from the DNA, and the V and J calls and clone size come from that table. The sample profile shows roughly 150,000 clones; about nine tenths of them were found once. The ten largest make up around 1.5% of the sample.

Results the study describes overall, beyond this receptor: Because no samples from the day 14 peak response were available, repertoires could be characterized only after the peak T cell response. Conclusions about previously exposed vaccinees are limited, since just 5 to 7 AZD1222 recipients were seropositive for SARS-CoV-2 at baseline. Participants were mostly white British, with more females than males. The authors suggested clonal diversity may have been underestimated. In the small 56-69-year group, the increase in depth fell short of significance, most likely because of low power. After two AZD1222 doses, both the breadth and the depth of spike-specific TCRs were significantly higher than at day 0 and than in MenACWY recipients. Nearly half of unique spike-specific TCRs reportedly recognized epitopes outside regions mutated in the B.1.351 and B.1.1.7 variants. Vaccine-associated CD4 TCRs spanned the whole spike protein, with dominant responses in regions 160-218 and 743-854.

What the time point label conveys for this sample: baseline before first vaccination. Vaccinee samples were obtained from the UK trials COV001 and COV002, which included a single-blind randomized controlled phase 2/3 trial of AZD1222 (ChAdOx1 nCoV-19) in healthy adults. For TCRbeta chain sequencing, PBMC samples were collected from trial participants at day 0 and at day 28 after the second dose. The starting material was peripheral blood, obtained on day 0 of AZD1222 vaccination. This receptor was identified in an adult in good health. The rearrangement combines TRBV7-6 with TRBJ1-1; the D gene remains uncertain. The nucleotide sequence reads TGTGCCAGCAGCCACGGGCAGAACACTGAAGCTTTCTTT. Translated, it gives CASSHGQNTEAFF.